Given below is one T cell receptor beta chain in context. The germline gives CDR1 GTSNPN, CDR2 SVGIG (reference sequence). Trimming cost V 5 bases and J 8 bases, with 18 bases left between them. This CDR3 has 13 residues. This entry belongs to a study of blood T cell repertoires in COVID-19. This table comes from immunoSEQ multiplex PCR, and its TCRdb copy is limited to in-frame clones, with some not included. The sample carries about 140,000 clones, about 76% recorded once. This TCR derives from a woman aged 60-70 years with active or convalescent COVID-19. This chain uses TRBV30 with TRBJ1-2; TRBD1 is a possible D gene (6 bases). Material for sequencing was peripheral blood. The CDR3 is CAWDGLGAVGYTF. CDR3 DNA: TGTGCCTGGGACGGGCTGGGGGCAGTGGGCTACACCTTC.